This T cell receptor beta chain was recovered during a study of PD-1 blockade in classical Hodgkin lymphoma. In the study overall: Every 2 weeks, patients got 3 mg/kg intravenous nivolumab. Study conclusions and caveats: Reports indicated that newly diagnosed patients had lower baseline TCR diversity than healthy donors did. There remain no defined causes for the repertoire differences, which possibly reflect disease activity or prior therapy.

Autologous stem cell transplantation was followed by relapse in every patient, and brentuximab vedotin exposure varied. This clone has just one count. Its antigen remains unidentified. This table comes from immunoSEQ multiplex PCR, and its TCRdb copy is limited to in-frame clones, with some not included. The repertoire holds under 65,000 clones, with roughly nine tenths as singletons. Germline V gene data show CDR1 as SGHNT and CDR2 as YYREEE (reference sequence). The CDR3 is 13 amino acids. The germline V and J ends were trimmed by 2 bases and 4 bases, with 10 bases remaining between them. The sequence was collected from a human donor with classical Hodgkin lymphoma. This chain uses TRBV5-4 with TRBJ2-7; either TRBD1 or TRBD2 may fit D (6 bases each). The sample consisted of peripheral blood mononuclear cells (PBMCs), taken at baseline. CDR3 sequence: CASSLSGAYEQYF. The DNA for the CDR3 is TGTGCCAGCAGCTTATCGGGGGCTTACGAGCAGTACTTC.